This T cell receptor beta chain was captured in a study of T-cell reconstitution after alpha-beta-depleted transplantation in children. Trimming took off 9 bases at V and 3 bases at J, with 17 bases between the two ends. CDR3 length: 14 residues. Unique molecular identifiers were incorporated into the prepared TCRbeta library. TCRdb passed the PCR reads through MiXCR, listing each CDR3 protein once. The repertoire holds 500,000 to 600,000 distinct CDR3 sequences, roughly 18% seen once, with 3% to 4% in the top ten. The chain links TRBV12-3 or TRBV12-4 to TRBJ1-1; the D gene is possibly TRBD1 (6 bases). The sequencing used PBMCs from the stem cell graft donor, collected from the stem cell graft. The receptor was derived from a human donor who donated a stem cell graft to a child with acute lymphoblastic leukemia. DNA for the CDR3: TGTGCCAGTACCAGGGCAGGGGCCTACACTGAAGCTTTCTTT. Its protein is CASTRAGAYTEAFF.